A single sample gave rise to the 27 T cell receptor beta chains below, sequenced in a study of blood T cells in healthy people across ages. The authors ran a second PCR of roughly 7 to 11 cycles using a sample-barcoded 5' primer and a J-beta primer mix. Each CDR3 protein is one row after TCRdb ran MiXCR on the 5' RACE reads. The data show approximately 1.5 million distinct CDR3 sequences, 40% to 45% seen once. The sample consisted of blood. The source is a woman in her late teens or twenties in good health.

J is TRBJ2-3 and V is TRBV10-3; D call uncertain. The CDR3 contains 16 residues. Germline CDR1 ENHRY, CDR2 SYGVKD. Trimming removed 0 bases from V and 6 bases from J, with 16 bases in between. The CDR3 DNA sequence: TGTGCCATCAGTGAGTCGGTATTCTCCGCCATCGATACGCAGTATTTT. It yields the protein CAISESVFSAIDTQYF.

This chain links TRBV20-1 with TRBJ2-1, with D tentatively TRBD2 (6 bases). The CDR3 loop spans 14 amino acids. CDR1 DFQATT and CDR2 SNEGSKA come from the germline V gene (reference sequence). V lost 6 bases and J lost 5, with 17 bases in between. CDR3 bases: TGCAGTGCAAACCGGGACTGGAGCGACAATGAGCAGTTCTTC. This sequence encodes CSANRDWSDNEQFF.

This clonotype has a count of ten or more. The CDR3 loop is CASSLGLGGEQYF. The CDR3 nucleotides are TGTGCCAGCAGTCTGGGACTGGGAGGGGAGCAGTACTTC. J is TRBJ2-7 and V is TRBV6-5; 7 bases fit TRBD2. Germline CDR1 is MNHEY and CDR2 is SVGAGI. The CDR3 runs to 13 residues. V shed 5 bases, J shed 7 bases, and the junction held 8 bases outside the gene matches.

This clonotype has just a few counts. At one boundary the junction diverges from the germline segment, which might be a read error. The chain couples TRBV6-4 to TRBJ2-5; unclear D gene. Germline V CDR1 and CDR2: MRHNA, SNTAGT. The CDR3 has 16 residues. The chain's CDR3 is CAGSDQPLGDQETQYF. The CDR3 coding sequence is TGTGCCGGCAGTGATCAACCCCTTGGCGATCAAGAGACCCAGTACTTC.

The V gene is TRBV9, the J gene TRBJ2-5, with 12 bases aligning to TRBD2. CDR1 and CDR2 from the germline V gene are SGDLS and YYNGEE. The ends lost 2 bases at V and 11 bases at J; junction bases unmatched: 19. This CDR3 is 18 amino acids long. CDR3 sequence: CASSVQRTSGVIHNEQYF. CDR3 coding DNA: TGTGCCAGCAGCGTCCAGAGGACTAGCGGGGTCATTCACAATGAGCAGTACTTC. Looking up the rest from reference TRBV9 and TRBJ2-5 gives the full variable domain: DSGVTQTPKHLITATGQRVTLRCSPRSGDLSVYWYQQSLDQGLQFLIQYYNGEERAKGNILERFSAQQFPDLHSELNLSSLELGDSALYFCASSVQRTSGVIHNEQYFGPGTRLLVL.

This clonotype was seen a handful of times. The V gene is TRBV4-3, the J gene TRBJ2-1; 8 bases agree with TRBD2. Germline values: CDR1 LGHNA, CDR2 YSLEER. The CDR3 covers 16 residues. The V segment lost 0 bases and the J segment 8 bases; nucleotides outside the gene matches: 9. The CDR3 DNA reads TGCGCCAGCAGCCAAGATATCGGGAGGGGCCAAGATGAGCAGTTCTTC. Translated: CASSQDIGRGQDEQFF.

On this clonotype itself: One junction end does not reproduce the germline sequence, and a read error may be involved. This sequence joins TRBV6-5 and TRBJ1-2; 7 positions agree with TRBD1. The V gene's germline CDR1 is MNHEY and CDR2 SVGAGI. CDR3 length: 14 amino acids. CDR3 bases: TGTGCCAGCAGTTACACAGGGGTGGACTATGACTACACCTTC. It encodes CASSYTGVDYDYTF.

The V gene is TRBV7-2, the J gene TRBJ2-1, with D hard to call. The V gene's germline CDR1 is SGHTA and CDR2 FQGNSA. The V end lost 0 bases, the J end lost 3 bases, and 12 bases lay between the germline ends. This CDR3 has 16 amino acids. CDR3 loop: CASSLAKGPFYNEQFF. CDR3 nucleotide sequence: TGTGCCAGCAGCTTAGCCAAAGGGCCTTTCTACAATGAGCAGTTCTTC.

This clonotype was seen a handful of times. The CDR3 sequence is CASSDLGRETQYF. The DNA of the CDR3 is TGTGCCAGCAGTGACTTGGGGAGAGAGACCCAGTACTTC. J is TRBJ2-5 and V is TRBV2, with D maybe TRBD2 (5 bases). Trimming stripped 3 bases from V and 4 bases from J, with 9 bases between. The CDR3 is 13 residues long. Germline CDR1 reads SNHLY; CDR2 reads FYNNEI.

This clonotype has just a few counts. The chain carries TRBV30 and TRBJ1-5, with 7 bases that match TRBD1. V shed 5 bases and J 4 bases; nucleotides not matched to a gene: 5. From germline, CDR1 is GTSNPN and CDR2 SVGIG (reference sequence). The CDR3 totals 13 residues. CDR3 sequence reads: CAWAPQGNQPQHF. CDR3 bases: TGTGCCTGGGCCCCACAGGGGAATCAGCCCCAGCATTTT.

This clonotype has a handful of counts. The genes are TRBV5-1 and TRBJ2-3; D remains ambiguous. V lost 0 bases, J lost 5 bases, and 7 bases lay in between. The CDR3 is 13 residues long. From germline, CDR1 is SGHRS and CDR2 YFSETQ. The CDR3 DNA follows: TGCGCCAGCAGCTTGGCCTGGGGAGATACGCAGTATTTT. Its protein product is CASSLAWGDTQYF.

This clonotype has only a few counts. The chain carries TRBV29-1 and TRBJ2-7; TRBD1 might be the D (6 bases). CDR3 size: 13 residues. The V gene's germline CDR1 is SQVTM and CDR2 ANQGSEA. Trimming stripped 7 bases from V and 0 bases from J, with 13 bases between. The CDR3 here is CSAGTIYSYEQYF. DNA for the CDR3: TGCAGCGCCGGGACAATTTACTCCTACGAGCAGTACTTC.

The chain uses TRBV9 and TRBJ2-3; 7 bases map to TRBD2. CDR3 length: 15 amino acids. The V and J ends lost 3 bases and 3 bases, in that order; junction bases with no gene match: 7. From germline, CDR1 is SGDLS and CDR2 YYNGEE. CDR3 nucleotide sequence: TGTGCCAGCAGCGGTACCAGGGAGGGTACAGATACGCAGTATTTT. Encoded protein: CASSGTREGTDTQYF.

This clonotype was seen a few times. This sequence joins TRBV18 and TRBJ2-3; perhaps D is TRBD1 or TRBD2 (5 bases each). Germline CDR1 KGHSH, CDR2 LQKENI. Trimming shortened V by 5 bases and J by 3 bases, and 21 bases separated the two germline ends. CDR3 length: 17 residues. CDR3 sequence reads: CASSADLLGVITDTQYF. CDR3 DNA: TGTGCCAGCTCAGCCGACCTGTTGGGGGTGATTACAGATACGCAGTATTTT. Together with reference TRBV18 and TRBJ2-3, the CDR3 gives the full variable domain: NAGVMQNPRHLVRRRGQEARLRCSPMKGHSHVYWYRQLPEEGLKFMVYLQKENIIDESGMPKERFSAEFPKEGPSILRIQQVVRGDSAAYFCASSADLLGVITDTQYFGPGTRLTVL.

The chain employs TRBV6-2 or TRBV6-3 and TRBJ2-1; D perhaps matches TRBD2 (6 bases). Germline CDR1 and CDR2: MNHEY and SVGEGT. This CDR3 has 14 residues. Trimming took 10 bases from V and 6 from J, leaving 19 bases between them. The CDR3 region is CATGTRGSGNEQFF. The DNA of the CDR3 is TGTGCCACCGGGACGCGGGGTTCTGGCAATGAGCAGTTCTTC.

This clonotype was counted between two and nine times. The J gene is TRBJ1-2, the V gene TRBV27; D unclear. The germline V gene encodes CDR1 MNHEY and CDR2 SMNVEV (reference sequence). The CDR3 extends over 13 amino acids. The V gene lost 5 bases and the J gene lost 4 bases, with 11 bases spanning the gap. CDR3 region: CASSPRGFYGYTF. CDR3 in DNA: TGTGCCAGCAGTCCCCGAGGGTTCTATGGCTACACCTTC.

The CDR3 sequence: CASSPWGGYSNQPQHF. CDR3 nucleotides: TGTGCCAGCAGTCCCTGGGGGGGTTATAGCAATCAGCCCCAGCATTTT. This chain uses TRBV12-3 or TRBV12-4 with TRBJ1-5, with D perhaps TRBD1 (5 bases). The CDR3 has 16 amino acids. V lost 5 bases to trimming and J lost 0 bases, with 14 bases between them.

This clonotype was seen a few times. The V call is TRBV27, the J call TRBJ2-1; 8 nucleotides line up with TRBD1. The V gene end was trimmed by 6 bases and the J gene end by 0 bases; junction bases not matched to a gene: 4. This CDR3 has 15 amino acids. Per the germline V gene, CDR1 is MNHEY and CDR2 is SMNVEV (reference sequence). The DNA for the CDR3 is TGTGCCAGCAGGCAGGGGGCCCCCTCCTACAATGAGCAGTTCTTC. Protein sequence: CASRQGAPSYNEQFF.

The chain links TRBV4-3 to TRBJ1-5; D possibly corresponds to TRBD1 (5 bases). With 1 base removed from V and 0 bases from J, the gap between germline ends came to 16 bases. Germline V CDR1 and CDR2: LGHNA, YSLEER. The CDR3 loop spans 18 amino acids. The CDR3 sequence: CASSQGSPRGYSNQPQHF. The CDR3 nucleotides are TGCGCCAGCAGCCAAGGCTCACCACGGGGCTATAGCAATCAGCCCCAGCATTTT.

CDR3 protein: CASSLGRLHSSTDTQYF. CDR3 bases: TGTGCCAGCAGCCTCGGACGCCTTCACTCTAGCACAGATACGCAGTATTTT. The rearrangement joins TRBV7-2 to TRBJ2-3; no definite D call. Trimming took off 5 bases at V and 0 bases at J, with 18 bases between the two ends. This CDR3 is built from 17 residues. Germline CDR1 and CDR2: SGHTA and FQGNSA.

This clonotype was observed a handful of times. The V and J genes are TRBV24-1 and TRBJ2-1; TRBD1 agrees at 8 bases. Germline loops: CDR1 KGHDR, CDR2 SFDVKD. After removal of 1 base from V and 2 bases from J, the junction contained 6 bases not matched to a gene. This CDR3 region has 17 residues. CDR3 in amino acids: CATSDFKGQVTYNEQFF. The CDR3 nucleotides read TGTGCCACCAGTGATTTTAAGGGACAGGTAACCTACAATGAGCAGTTCTTC.

The J gene is TRBJ1-4, the V gene TRBV18; D not certain. Per germline, CDR1 KGHSH and CDR2 LQKENI. This CDR3 is 14 amino acids long. The V end lost 6 bases, the J end lost 7 bases, and 15 bases lay between the germline ends. CDR3: CASSTGSRGEKLFF. The CDR3 DNA is TGTGCCAGCTCGACCGGGTCCCGGGGTGAAAAACTGTTTTTT.

The chain is built from TRBV5-1 and TRBJ2-1; 8 nucleotides match TRBD2. This CDR3 region has 14 residues. In germline, CDR1 is SGHRS, CDR2 YFSETQ. V lost 4 bases to trimming and J lost 6 bases; unmatched junction nucleotides: 6. The CDR3 protein is CASSVPRGGNEQFF. DNA for the CDR3: TGCGCCAGCAGCGTGCCACGGGGGGGCAATGAGCAGTTCTTC.

V gene TRBV20-1 combines with J gene TRBJ2-3, with D unresolved. The germline V gene encodes CDR1 DFQATT and CDR2 SNEGSKA (reference sequence). Trimming stripped 0 bases from V and 1 base from J, with 8 bases between. The CDR3 loop spans 14 amino acids. The CDR3 DNA reads as TGCAGTGCTAGAGATGGGTATCGCACAGATACGCAGTATTTT. The encoded protein is CSARDGYRTDTQYF.

The chain links TRBV12-3 or TRBV12-4 to TRBJ2-2; 7 nucleotides agree with TRBD1. J was trimmed by 4 bases and V by 5 bases; bases with no gene match: 13. The CDR3 totals 17 residues. Written as DNA, the CDR3 is TGTGCCAGCAGTCCCCTCCCTAAGGGGGCCCTCACCGGGGAGCTGTTTTTT. The encoded protein is CASSPLPKGALTGELFF.

This chain connects TRBV12-3 or TRBV12-4 to TRBJ2-3; 8 positions agree with TRBD1. This CDR3 is 14 amino acids long. V lost 10 bases to trimming and J lost 6 bases; unmatched junction nucleotides: 12. The DNA for the CDR3 is TGTGCCACCACAGACGGGACAGGCCACGATACGCAGTATTTT. This sequence encodes CATTDGTGHDTQYF.

This rearrangement joins TRBV7-6 to TRBJ2-7; D not resolved. This CDR3 has 15 residues. Trimming shortened V by 4 bases and J by 3 bases, and 16 bases separated the two germline ends. The V gene's germline CDR1 is SGHVS and CDR2 FNYEAQ. CDR3 in amino acids: CASSYAEGSLYEQYF. DNA for the CDR3: TGTGCCAGCAGCTACGCAGAAGGGTCACTCTACGAGCAGTACTTC.